The 25 T cell receptor beta chains reported below all come from one sample, sequenced in a study of Graves' ophthalmopathy and Graves' hyperthyroidism. Transcripts of RNA were the source for amplifying TCR beta CDR3 regions. Following a first-round RT-PCR that used HTBI primers, a second-round multiplex PCR was carried out. TCRdb redid the calling of the multiplex PCR reads with MiXCR, one entry per CDR3 protein. The sample holds 560,000 or so distinct CDR3 sequences; less than 45% are singletons and the top ten take 3.5% to 4.5%. The sample was peripheral blood or thyroid tissue (not recorded which). Receptors were obtained from an adult man with Graves' hyperthyroidism.

There are many counts of this clonotype. V and J are TRBV25-1 and TRBJ1-2; 7 bases align to TRBD1. CDR3 size: 13 residues. Per the germline V gene, CDR1 is MGHDK and CDR2 is SYGVNS. The V and J ends lost 9 bases and 5 bases, in that order; junction bases with no gene match: 9. The CDR3 spells CASRKGAGYGYTF. In DNA form, the CDR3 reads TGTGCCAGTCGAAAGGGGGCAGGTTATGGCTACACCTTC.

This clonotype has ten or more counts. The chain recombines TRBV29-1 with TRBJ2-7; D not certain. Germline V gene sequence: CDR1 SQVTM, CDR2 ANQGSEA. CDR3 size: 13 residues. V lost 6 bases to trimming and J lost 2 bases, with 14 bases between them. In DNA form, the CDR3 reads TGCAGCGTCTCCCCCCAGGCCCCCTACGAGCAGTACTTC. Translation gives CSVSPQAPYEQYF.

The chain uses TRBV19 and TRBJ2-3; a weak D match, TRBD1 (5 bases). The CDR3 is 12 residues long. CDR1 is LNHDA, CDR2 SQIVND, per germline (reference sequence). V lost 5 bases and J lost 4, with 7 bases in between. CDR3 in DNA: TGTGCCAGTAGTCAACAGGCAGATACGCAGTATTTT. Its protein product is CASSQQADTQYF.

This chain joins TRBV7-9 and TRBJ2-5; D call uncertain. The V gene lost 5 bases and the J gene lost 2 bases, with 12 bases spanning the gap. The CDR3 has 14 amino acids. Germline V gene sequence: CDR1 SEHNR, CDR2 FQNEAQ (reference sequence). CDR3 sequence: CASSPVEQQETQYF. CDR3 nucleotide sequence: TGTGCCAGCAGCCCCGTGGAGCAGCAAGAGACCCAGTACTTC. Full variable domain (outside the CDR3, taken from reference TRBV7-9 and TRBJ2-5): DTGVSQNPRHKITKRGQNVTFRCDPISEHNRLYWYRQTLGQGPEFLTYFQNEAQLEKSRLLSDRFSAERPKGSFSTLEIQRTEQGDSAMYLCASSPVEQQETQYFGPGTRLLVL.

This chain joins TRBV7-2 and TRBJ2-2, with 9 bases identical to TRBD2. V dropped 4 bases and J dropped 0; count of bases not matched to a gene: 3. Germline V gives CDR1 SGHTA, CDR2 FQGNSA. The CDR3 is 16 residues long. Here the CDR3 reads CASSSGLATNTGELFF. In DNA form, the CDR3 reads TGTGCCAGCAGCTCCGGACTAGCGACGAACACCGGGGAGCTGTTTTTT.

On this clonotype: This may arise from a read error, as a much more abundant clone is one base away. The chain uses TRBV6-1 and TRBJ2-7, with unresolved D. Germline V lookup: CDR1 MNHNS, CDR2 SASEGT. Trimming removed 7 bases at V and 5 bases at J, with 15 bases between. The CDR3 totals 13 residues. The CDR3 region has the DNA TGTGCCAGCATGGAGAGAGCTGGAAACGAGCAGTACTTC. This encodes CASMERAGNEQYF.

This sequence joins TRBV29-1 and TRBJ1-1, with a possible D match to TRBD1 (5 bases). The CDR3 length is 14 residues. Trimming pared 4 bases from V and 8 bases from J, leaving 20 bases between. Looked up from germline, CDR1 is SQVTM and CDR2 is ANQGSEA. The CDR3 loop reads CSVGLAGPGSEAFF. The CDR3 DNA reads as TGCAGCGTTGGTTTGGCAGGGCCGGGATCGGAAGCTTTCTTT. Using reference TRBV29-1 and TRBJ1-1 for the parts outside the CDR3, the full variable domain is SAVISQKPSRDICQRGTSLTIQCQVDSQVTMMFWYRQQPGQSLTLIATANQGSEATYESGFVIDKFPISRPNLTFSTLTVSNMSPEDSSIYLCSVGLAGPGSEAFFGQGTRLTVV.

A note on this clonotype: This may stem from a read error, because a much larger clone lies one nucleotide away. The V gene is TRBV11-2, the J gene TRBJ1-1; unclear D gene. Trimming pared 5 bases from V and 5 bases from J, leaving 9 bases between. This CDR3 comprises 12 residues. CDR1 is SGHAT, CDR2 FQNNGV, per germline. The CDR3 is CASSPLVTEAFF. CDR3 DNA: TGTGCCAGCAGCCCCCTGGTGACTGAAGCTTTCTTT. The full variable domain, with the rest looked up from reference TRBV11-2 and TRBJ1-1, is EAGVAQSPRYKIIEKRQSVAFWCNPISGHATLYWYQQILGQGPKLLIQFQNNGVVDDSQLPKDRFSAERLKGVDSTLKIQPAKLEDSAVYLCASSPLVTEAFFGQGTRLTVV.

At least ten counts were recorded for this clonotype. The rearrangement links TRBV5-1 to TRBJ2-7; 8 nucleotides agree with TRBD1. The ends lost 3 bases at V and 9 bases at J; junction bases unmatched: 11. The CDR3 is 14 amino acids. Germline V CDR1 and CDR2: SGHRS, YFSETQ. In DNA, the CDR3 is TGCGCCAGCAGCTCCGGGACAGGAGCTACGGGGCAGTACTTC. Residues: CASSSGTGATGQYF.

This chain uses TRBV7-9 with TRBJ1-2, with a weak D call TRBD1 (6 bases). The CDR3 sequence is 19 residues long. V lost 0 bases and J 1 base, leaving 21 bases between the germline ends. Germline loops: CDR1 SEHNR, CDR2 FQNEAQ (reference sequence). The DNA of the CDR3 is TGTGCCAGCAGCTTAGCATCAGGGCAGGGGCGAGGGGTTAACTATGGCTACACCTTC. It yields the protein CASSLASGQGRGVNYGYTF.

This clonotype was seen more than once but under ten times. The chain has TRBV27 and TRBJ2-5; D gene ambiguous. The CDR3 loop spans 13 amino acids. The V gene's germline CDR1 is MNHEY and CDR2 SMNVEV (reference sequence). V lost 8 bases and J 1 base, leaving 11 bases between the germline ends. CDR3: CASSTETQETQYF. The CDR3 bases are TGTGCCAGCTCGACCGAGACCCAAGAGACCCAGTACTTC.

This clonotype showed up just once. The CDR3 carries no conserved terminal phenylalanine or tryptophan, so it likely arises from a read error. It is unclear where the CDR3 begins or ends on the DNA, so no DNA is shown, and the CDR3 is as TCRdb lists it. The J gene is TRBJ1-6, the V gene TRBV7-3. Germline loops: CDR1 SGHTA, CDR2 FQGTGA. The CDR3 comprises 10 residues, both ends counted. CDR3 in amino acids: CASSLAGPHS.

The sample holds many counts of this clonotype. This chain connects TRBV7-9 to TRBJ2-7, with 7 bases lining up with TRBD1. Germline trimming cut 6 bases from V and 1 base from J; bases unmatched to any gene: 9. In germline, CDR1 is SEHNR, CDR2 FQNEAQ (reference sequence). The CDR3 has 15 amino acids. Here the CDR3 reads CASSSGSGQSYEQYF. As DNA, the CDR3 is TGTGCCAGCAGTTCCGGCTCGGGACAGTCCTACGAGCAGTACTTC. Full variable domain (rest looked up from reference TRBV7-9 and TRBJ2-7): DTGVSQNPRHKITKRGQNVTFRCDPISEHNRLYWYRQTLGQGPEFLTYFQNEAQLEKSRLLSDRFSAERPKGSFSTLEIQRTEQGDSAMYLCASSSGSGQSYEQYFGPGTRLTVT.

V is TRBV7-2 and J is TRBJ2-7; 7 nucleotides agree with TRBD2. In germline, CDR1 is SGHTA, CDR2 FQGNSA. The CDR3 sequence is 16 residues long. With 1 base clipped from V and 3 bases from J, the junction kept 9 bases outside the gene matches. The CDR3 loop is CASSLGSGDYGYEQYF. The CDR3 coding sequence is TGTGCCAGCAGCTTAGGTTCTGGGGACTATGGCTACGAGCAGTACTTC.

Ten or more counts support this clonotype. The V call is TRBV7-2, the J call TRBJ2-2, with TRBD2 matching 7 bases. The CDR3 sequence is 15 residues long. Germline CDR1 is SGHTA and CDR2 is FQGNSA. Trimming took 3 bases from V and 7 from J; bases not matched to a gene: 8. Here the CDR3 DNA reads TGTGCCAGCAGCTTCGGGTCGGGGGGAGGCGGGGAGCTGTTTTTT. This translates into CASSFGSGGGGELFF. The whole variable domain, filled in from reference TRBV7-2 and TRBJ2-2, reads GAGVSQSPSNKVTEKGKDVELRCDPISGHTALYWYRQSLGQGLEFLIYFQGNSAPDKSGLPSDRFSAERTGGSVSTLTIQRTQQEDSAVYLCASSFGSGGGGELFFGEGSRLTVL.

In its sample, this clonotype was seen once. The chain joins TRBV30 to TRBJ1-1; D is ambiguous. V dropped 1 base and J dropped 10 bases, with 13 bases sitting between them. Germline CDR1 GTSNPN, CDR2 SVGIG (reference sequence). The CDR3 is 12 amino acids. CDR3 in amino acids: CAWSAPGVGAFF. DNA of the CDR3: TGTGCCTGGAGTGCCCCGGGAGTTGGAGCTTTCTTT.

With respect to this clonotype: Here the CDR3 omits its conserved ending phenylalanine or tryptophan, so a read error is the likely source. Because the CDR3's place on the DNA is in doubt, the DNA is left out and the CDR3 is given as listed by TCRdb. This chain uses TRBV2 with TRBJ1-1; no check of the table's D call, TRBD1, against the DNA was made. The germline CDR1 and CDR2 sequences are SNHLY and FYNNEI. A total of 11 residues make up the CDR3, ends included. Here the CDR3 reads CASSEGDRFFY.

This clonotype has ten or more counts. V gene TRBV6-5 combines with J gene TRBJ1-1; D remains ambiguous. This CDR3 comprises 15 residues. CDR1 and CDR2 from the germline V gene are MNHEY and SVGAGI. V shed 5 bases and J shed 4 bases, with 17 bases lying between them. CDR3 DNA: TGTGCCAGCAGTCAGTTGGTGGGGTTGGTCACTGAAGCTTTCTTT. It encodes CASSQLVGLVTEAFF.

V is TRBV29-1 and J is TRBJ2-7, with 11 bases that match TRBD2. The germline gives CDR1 SQVTM, CDR2 ANQGSEA. This CDR3 contains 13 residues. The CDR3 DNA reads TGCAGTTACTCGACTAGCGGGAACTATGAGCAGTACTTC. Encoded protein: CSYSTSGNYEQYF.

The chain carries TRBV9 and TRBJ2-1; 7 bases line up with TRBD2. The germline CDR1 and CDR2 sequences are SGDLS and YYNGEE. The junction had 10 bases not matched to a gene; V was cut back by 4 bases and J by 6 bases. The CDR3 runs to 15 residues. Written as DNA, the CDR3 is TGTGCCAGCAGCCCGGGGGGTATCAGGGTCAATGAGCAGTTCTTC. Residues: CASSPGGIRVNEQFF. Full variable domain (missing parts from reference TRBV9 and TRBJ2-1): DSGVTQTPKHLITATGQRVTLRCSPRSGDLSVYWYQQSLDQGLQFLIQYYNGEERAKGNILERFSAQQFPDLHSELNLSSLELGDSALYFCASSPGGIRVNEQFFGPGTRLTVL.

This chain's CDR3 is CASSRTRQGVRLFF. As DNA, the CDR3 is TGTGCCAGCAGCCGAACGCGGCAGGGGGTACGCCTGTTTTTT. This chain uses TRBV7-9 with TRBJ1-4; 7 bases map to TRBD1. This CDR3 has 14 residues. The germline gives CDR1 SEHNR, CDR2 FQNEAQ (reference sequence). Trimming took 5 bases from V and 14 from J; bases not matched to a gene: 14.

At least ten counts were recorded for this clonotype. The genes are TRBV29-1 and TRBJ2-7; D gene uncertain. Trimming cost V 6 bases and J 2 bases, with 11 bases left between them. Germline V gene lookup returns CDR1 SQVTM and CDR2 ANQGSEA. The CDR3 is 12 amino acids. The CDR3 region has the DNA TGCAGCGTAAGGACCCGCCCCTACGAGCAGTACTTC. Translating it yields CSVRTRPYEQYF.

This clonotype was observed at least ten times. The chain combines TRBV7-2 with TRBJ2-7; 8 bases are shared with TRBD2. Looked up from germline, CDR1 is SGHTA and CDR2 is FQGNSA. The V segment lost 1 base and the J segment 2 bases; nucleotides outside the gene matches: 13. The CDR3 runs to 18 residues. The CDR3 region is CASSLGTEIAGSPYEQYF. The CDR3 DNA follows: TGTGCCAGCAGCTTAGGCACCGAAATAGCGGGATCCCCCTACGAGCAGTACTTC.

This clonotype was observed a few times. The chain carries TRBV19 and TRBJ2-2; D uncertain. V lost 0 bases and J lost 2, with 7 bases in between. The CDR3 has 15 residues. The germline V gene has CDR1 LNHDA and CDR2 SQIVND (reference sequence). The CDR3 DNA reads TGTGCCAGTAGTATAGATCGTAGTAACACCGGGGAGCTGTTTTTT. Protein product: CASSIDRSNTGELFF.

The chain combines TRBV29-1 with TRBJ1-3; 7 bases are shared with TRBD1. After removal of 8 bases from V and 4 bases from J, the junction contained 14 bases not matched to a gene. The CDR3 runs 15 residues. Germline V gene data show CDR1 as SQVTM and CDR2 as ANQGSEA. CDR3 protein: CSQDLGRGGGNTIYF. The CDR3 bases are TGCAGCCAAGATCTGGGCAGGGGGGGAGGAAACACCATATATTTT.